A selection of T cell receptor beta chains follows, all from one sample in a study of blood T cell repertoires in COVID-19. Here immunoSEQ multiplex PCR was the method, and the copy in TCRdb shows in-frame clones only, minus some. Counted here are under 55,000 clones, 90% occurring once; the ten biggest clones make up approximately 4%. Sequenced input: peripheral blood. These receptors originate from a human donor in a cohort sampled during active COVID-19. Both conserved end residues are part of each CDR3. D genes are given only for firm matches.

v_call: TRBV27; j_call: TRBJ1-3; d_call: -; cdr3_aa: CASSLRGPGNTIYF; cdr3_nt: TGTGCCAGCAGTTTACGGGGTCCTGGAAACACCATATATTTT
v_call: TRBV10-3; j_call: TRBJ1-4; d_call: -; cdr3_aa: CAISDGGGDEKLFF; cdr3_nt: TGTGCCATCAGTGATGGAGGTGGGGATGAAAAACTGTTTTTT
v_call: TRBV6-4; j_call: TRBJ1-2; d_call: -; cdr3_aa: CASSPRGFNYGYTF; cdr3_nt: TGTGCCAGCAGTCCCCGGGGGTTTAACTATGGCTACACCTTC
v_call: TRBV20-1; j_call: TRBJ2-3; d_call: -; cdr3_aa: CSASWREGADTQYF; cdr3_nt: TGCAGTGCTAGTTGGCGAGAGGGCGCAGATACGCAGTATTTT
v_call: TRBV12-5; j_call: TRBJ1-1; d_call: -; cdr3_aa: CASGTRLAGSTEAFF; cdr3_nt: TGTGCTAGTGGTACCCGACTAGCAGGAAGCACTGAAGCTTTCTTT
v_call: TRBV20-1; j_call: TRBJ1-2; d_call: -; cdr3_aa: CSAKLYGYTF; cdr3_nt: TGCAGTGCTAAACTATATGGCTACACCTTC
v_call: TRBV27; j_call: TRBJ2-5; d_call: TRBD1; cdr3_aa: CASSPRDREETQYF; cdr3_nt: TGTGCCAGCAGTCCAAGAGACAGGGAAGAGACCCAGTACTTC
v_call: TRBV4-1; j_call: TRBJ2-7; d_call: TRBD2; cdr3_aa: CASSQTSGSTYEQYF; cdr3_nt: TGCGCCAGCAGCCAAACTAGCGGGAGTACTTACGAGCAGTACTTC
v_call: TRBV28; j_call: TRBJ2-3; d_call: TRBD2; cdr3_aa: CASSPRLGLVGVQYF; cdr3_nt: TGTGCCAGCAGCCCCCGCCTCGGACTAGTTGGGGTGCAGTATTTT
v_call: TRBV18; j_call: TRBJ2-2; d_call: TRBD1; cdr3_aa: CASSPLQDRTFTGELFF; cdr3_nt: TGTGCCAGCTCACCCTTACAGGACAGGACTTTCACCGGGGAGCTGTTTTTT